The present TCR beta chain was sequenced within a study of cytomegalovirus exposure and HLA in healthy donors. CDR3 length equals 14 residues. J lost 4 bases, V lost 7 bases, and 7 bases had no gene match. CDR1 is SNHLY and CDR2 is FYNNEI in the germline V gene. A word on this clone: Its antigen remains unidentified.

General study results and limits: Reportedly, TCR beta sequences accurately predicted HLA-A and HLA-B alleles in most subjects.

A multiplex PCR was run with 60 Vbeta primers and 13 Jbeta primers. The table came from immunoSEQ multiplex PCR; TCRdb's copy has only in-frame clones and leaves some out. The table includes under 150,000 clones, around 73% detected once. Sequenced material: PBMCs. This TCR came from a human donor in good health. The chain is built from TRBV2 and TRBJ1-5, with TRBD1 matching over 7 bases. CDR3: CASNRDRVNQPQHF. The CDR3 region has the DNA TGTGCCAGCAATCGGGACAGAGTAAATCAGCCCCAGCATTTT.